This T cell receptor (beta chain) is from a study of metastatic and nonmetastatic thyroid tumors. Study context: Across blood and tumor or nodule tissue, repertoires from malignant and benign thyroid patients were compared with one another.

This clone was counted at least ten times. The CDR3 covers 15 residues. Germline CDR1 SGDLS, CDR2 YYNGEE. V shed 0 bases, J shed 6 bases, and the junction held 5 bases outside the gene matches. Patients were all untreated before their thyroid surgery. TCRdb reprocessed the PCR reads using MiXCR. This table holds about 25,000 clones, roughly 21% found once. The clonotype comes from a male donor with papillary thyroid cancer or a benign thyroid nodule (not recorded which). Some clones in this sample may be carry-over from other donors' samples. Sample: blood. The J gene is TRBJ2-1, the V gene TRBV9, with 8 nucleotides matching TRBD2. As DNA, the CDR3 is TGTGCCAGCAGCGTAGACCTAGCGGGTTTCAATGAGCAGTTCTTC. Its translation: CASSVDLAGFNEQFF.